The 22 T cell receptor beta chains given below trace back to one sample, sequenced in a study of regulatory T cells in long-lasting Graves disease. This sample's time point: newly diagnosed GD, antithyroid drugs for less than 3 months. Extracted RNA from PBMCs served as the source of the TCR library. With iRepertoire HTBI primers and Arm-PCR of CDR3 regions, TCR beta libraries were built. Each CDR3 protein gets one entry after TCRdb re-called the multiplex PCR reads with MiXCR. The repertoire holds 300,000 to 400,000 distinct CDR3 sequences, with 16% as singletons. The same specimen was also included in a second study, on T cells in Graves' hyperthyroidism and ophthalmopathy.

Sequencing was performed on peripheral blood mononuclear cells (PBMCs), taken at new diagnosis, from a patient treated with antithyroid drugs. Every receptor here comes from a man between 35 and 55 years old with Graves disease.

This clonotype was observed a handful of times. V usage is TRBV19 and J usage is TRBJ1-5; possibly TRBD1 for D (5 bases). Germline lookup yields CDR1 LNHDA and CDR2 SQIVND (reference sequence). With 7 bases removed from V and 3 bases from J, the gap between germline ends came to 13 bases. The CDR3 has 14 residues. CDR3 loop: CASTAPGYNQPQHF. Here the CDR3 DNA reads TGTGCCAGTACCGCCCCAGGGTACAATCAGCCCCAGCATTTT.

The chain carries TRBV28 and TRBJ2-7; TRBD1 aligns across 8 bases. Germline V lookup: CDR1 MDHEN, CDR2 SYDVKM. Unmatched junction bases numbered 7, after V lost 10 bases and J lost 5 bases. This CDR3 is built from 12 residues. The CDR3: CAITPGQDEQYF. The DNA for the CDR3 is TGTGCCATTACACCGGGACAGGACGAGCAGTACTTC.

Comment on this clonotype: A read error likely explains this, since a far larger clone differs by one base. The rearrangement joins TRBV2 to TRBJ2-1; tentatively, D is TRBD2 (6 bases). The CDR3 runs 15 residues. The V gene lost 5 bases and the J gene lost 10 bases, with 21 bases spanning the gap. The germline CDR1 and CDR2 sequences are SNHLY and FYNNEI. The CDR3 sequence: CASSPRPAGQYEQFF. The DNA of the CDR3 is TGTGCCAGCAGTCCCCGTCCCGCGGGGCAATACGAGCAGTTCTTC. Full variable domain (missing parts from reference TRBV2 and TRBJ2-1): EPEVTQTPSHQVTQMGQEVILRCVPISNHLYFYWYRQILGQKVEFLVSFYNNEISEKSEIFDDQFSVERPDGSNFTLKIRSTKLEDSAMYFCASSPRPAGQYEQFFGPGTRLTVL.

This clonotype was counted at least ten times. The V call is TRBV7-6, the J call TRBJ2-1; 11 nucleotides agree with TRBD1. The CDR3 contains 15 residues. Germline assignment: CDR1 SGHVS and CDR2 FNYEAQ. The ends lost 6 bases at V and 9 bases at J; junction bases unmatched: 10. The CDR3 sequence: CASSYRDRGFSEQFF. CDR3 bases: TGTGCCAGCAGTTACCGGGACAGGGGGTTTAGTGAGCAGTTCTTC.

The rearrangement joins TRBV30 to TRBJ1-1; 8 nucleotides agree with TRBD1. Germline lookup yields CDR1 GTSNPN and CDR2 SVGIG (reference sequence). The CDR3 has 16 residues. V gave up 0 bases and J gave up 0 bases; unmatched junction bases: 6. This chain's CDR3 is CAWSVAGGFMNTEAFF. In DNA, the CDR3 is TGTGCCTGGAGTGTCGCAGGGGGCTTTATGAACACTGAAGCTTTCTTT.

The genes are TRBV11-2 and TRBJ2-3; TRBD1 agrees at 9 bases. Germline CDR1 SGHAT, CDR2 FQNNGV. The CDR3 spans 16 residues. The V and J ends lost 2 bases and 2 bases, in that order; junction bases with no gene match: 5. The CDR3: CASSLTRDRVTDTQYF. CDR3 bases: TGTGCCAGCAGCTTAACCCGGGACAGGGTCACAGATACGCAGTATTTT.

This clonotype was counted at least ten times. This chain links TRBV12-3 or TRBV12-4 with TRBJ2-3; D is unresolved. The CDR3 sequence is 14 residues long. V lost 7 bases and J lost 4, with 15 bases in between. CDR3 coding DNA: TGTGCCAGCACTAAAAGACGACTCCCAGATACGCAGTATTTT. Protein product: CASTKRRLPDTQYF.

This clonotype was detected ten times or more. As DNA, the CDR3 is TGCAGTGCTAGAGAACGGGACAAGCCCTATGGCTACACCTTC. This translates into CSARERDKPYGYTF. The gene calls are TRBV20-1 and TRBJ1-2; possibly TRBD1 for D (6 bases). Between the trimmed V and J ends, which lost 0 bases and 4 bases, there was a span of 12 bases. The CDR3 length is 14 residues. In germline, CDR1 is DFQATT, CDR2 SNEGSKA (reference sequence).

This clonotype was seen more than once but under ten times. The J gene is TRBJ2-7, the V gene TRBV15; D gene unclear. Germline CDR1 LNHNV, CDR2 YYDKDF (reference sequence). The V end lost 2 bases, the J end lost 4 bases, and 6 bases lay between the germline ends. The CDR3 is made up of 12 amino acids. CDR3 sequence reads: CATSRSSYEQYF. In DNA form, the CDR3 reads TGTGCCACCAGCAGATCAAGTTACGAGCAGTACTTC.

This clonotype appeared once. The genes are TRBV2 and TRBJ1-4; tentatively, D is TRBD1 (6 bases). V was trimmed by 6 bases and J by 3 bases, leaving 14 bases between them. The CDR3 has 15 residues. Germline V gives CDR1 SNHLY, CDR2 FYNNEI. The CDR3 loop is CASREKGGANEKLFF. The CDR3 bases are TGTGCCAGCAGGGAAAAGGGGGGCGCTAATGAAAAACTGTTTTTT. The full variable domain, its missing parts supplied by reference TRBV2 and TRBJ1-4, is EPEVTQTPSHQVTQMGQEVILRCVPISNHLYFYWYRQILGQKVEFLVSFYNNEISEKSEIFDDQFSVERPDGSNFTLKIRSTKLEDSAMYFCASREKGGANEKLFFGSGTQLSVL.

The table lists this clonotype with many counts. V usage is TRBV6-1 and J usage is TRBJ1-4, with D unresolved. V lost 6 bases to trimming and J lost 13 bases, with 24 bases between them. The CDR3 is 15 amino acids. Germline CDR1 MNHNS, CDR2 SASEGT. DNA for the CDR3: TGTGCCAGCAGACCCTACGGAGTTGCAGAGGGCGGACTGTTTTTT. Amino acids: CASRPYGVAEGGLFF.

The chain is built from TRBV19 and TRBJ2-1; possible D gene TRBD2, 7 bases. V was cut by 1 base and J by 2 bases, with 18 bases left in between. The length of the CDR3 is 18 residues. Germline lookup yields CDR1 LNHDA and CDR2 SQIVND (reference sequence). CDR3 in DNA: TGTGCCAGTAGTATAGCTCCCTGGGGGCGGGGGACCTACAATGAGCAGTTCTTC. This sequence encodes CASSIAPWGRGTYNEQFF.

This clonotype was recorded at least ten times. This chain uses TRBV7-9 with TRBJ2-5, with 9 bases identical to TRBD1. After removal of 6 bases from V and 5 bases from J, the junction contained 4 bases not matched to a gene. Looked up from germline, CDR1 is SEHNR and CDR2 is FQNEAQ (reference sequence). The length of the CDR3 is 13 residues. CDR3 bases: TGTGCCAGCAGAAGGACAGGGGATGAGACCCAGTACTTC. Translating gives CASRRTGDETQYF. Filled out from reference TRBV7-9 and TRBJ2-5, the complete variable domain reads DTGVSQNPRHKITKRGQNVTFRCDPISEHNRLYWYRQTLGQGPEFLTYFQNEAQLEKSRLLSDRFSAERPKGSFSTLEIQRTEQGDSAMYLCASRRTGDETQYFGPGTRLLVL.

This clonotype was seen repeatedly, ten times or more. This chain links TRBV5-1 with TRBJ2-5; the D gene could be TRBD1 or TRBD2 (5 bases each). The CDR3 spans 15 residues. V was cut by 6 bases and J by 3 bases, with 18 bases left in between. Per germline, CDR1 SGHRS and CDR2 YFSETQ. CDR3 residues: CASKASPGTEETQYF. The CDR3 region has the DNA TGCGCCAGCAAAGCCTCCCCGGGGACGGAAGAGACCCAGTACTTC.

This clonotype has a count of ten or more. The chain links TRBV11-3 to TRBJ2-2; tentatively, D is TRBD2 (6 bases). The CDR3 is 14 amino acids. Germline V gene data show CDR1 as SGHNT and CDR2 as YENEEA. Trimming pared 9 bases from V and 6 bases from J, leaving 17 bases between. The CDR3: CASSPGGQPGELFF. As DNA, the CDR3 is TGTGCCAGTTCCCCCGGAGGGCAGCCCGGGGAGCTGTTTTTT.

The V call is TRBV6-1, the J call TRBJ1-1; maybe TRBD1 (6 bases). Trimming cost V 6 bases and J 1 base, with 9 bases left between them. The CDR3 has 13 amino acids. Germline V gene lookup returns CDR1 MNHNS and CDR2 SASEGT. The CDR3 coding sequence is TGTGCCAGCAGCGGACAGCGGAACACTGAAGCTTTCTTT. Translated, it gives CASSGQRNTEAFF.

Comments on this clonotype: A much larger clone lies a single base off, so this may be a read error. CDR3 region: CATSFGQNNEKLFF. The CDR3 bases are TGTGCCACCAGTTTTGGACAGAATAATGAAAAACTGTTTTTT. J is TRBJ1-4 and V is TRBV12-3 or TRBV12-4; TRBD1 is a possible D gene (6 bases). The CDR3 is 14 amino acids.

This clonotype was seen repeatedly, ten times or more. The V and J genes are TRBV7-9 and TRBJ2-2; 7 positions match TRBD1. CDR1 SEHNR and CDR2 FQNEAQ come from the germline V gene (reference sequence). This CDR3 region has 14 residues. J was trimmed by 1 base and V by 4 bases; bases with no gene match: 0. The DNA for the CDR3 is TGTGCCAGCAGCTGGACAGGGAACACCGGGGAGCTGTTTTTT. This gives the protein CASSWTGNTGELFF. The full variable domain, rest sourced from reference TRBV7-9 and TRBJ2-2, is DTGVSQNPRHKITKRGQNVTFRCDPISEHNRLYWYRQTLGQGPEFLTYFQNEAQLEKSRLLSDRFSAERPKGSFSTLEIQRTEQGDSAMYLCASSWTGNTGELFFGEGSRLTVL.

In this sample, this clonotype turned up many times. The J gene is TRBJ2-3, the V gene TRBV18; D ambiguous. V was trimmed by 3 bases and J by 0 bases, leaving 10 bases between them. Germline CDR1 KGHSH, CDR2 LQKENI. CDR3 length equals 15 residues. Written as DNA, the CDR3 is TGTGCCAGCTCACCCTTACATAGCAGCACAGATACGCAGTATTTT. This codes for CASSPLHSSTDTQYF.

The chain carries TRBV7-2 and TRBJ1-2; perhaps TRBD1 as D (5 bases). Trimming stripped 5 bases from V and 8 bases from J, with 21 bases between. The CDR3 extends over 15 amino acids. Germline V gives CDR1 SGHTA, CDR2 FQGNSA. The CDR3 DNA follows: TGTGCCAGCAGCGCCCCGGGACGCGTGCTTCAAGGCTACACCTTC. Protein sequence: CASSAPGRVLQGYTF.

This clonotype turned up a few times. The rearrangement links TRBV6-1 to TRBJ2-5, with unresolved D. Germline-derived CDR1 and CDR2 are MNHNS and SASEGT. The V gene lost 8 bases and the J gene lost 4 bases, with 11 bases spanning the gap. CDR3 size: 12 residues. CDR3 sequence (DNA): TGTGCCAGCTCCACACGTCCAGAGACCCAGTACTTC. Translation gives CASSTRPETQYF.

This clonotype was detected only a few times. Sequence at one end of the junction differs from germline and may be a read error. The chain links TRBV5-1 to TRBJ1-1, with D perhaps matching TRBD1 (5 bases). Germline loops: CDR1 SGHRS, CDR2 YFSETQ. There are 14 residues in the CDR3. The CDR3 reads CASSLEGSNTEAFF. The CDR3 nucleotides are TGCGCCAGCAGTTTGGAGGGGAGCAACACTGAAGCTTTCTTT.